These 12 T cell receptor beta chains were sequenced from one sample in a study of cytomegalovirus exposure and HLA in healthy donors. Amplification used 60 Vbeta primers and 13 Jbeta primers. Sequencing was performed with immunoSEQ multiplex PCR; in TCRdb, only in-frame clones are kept and a portion is missing. The profile shows under 150,000 clones, roughly 80% of them singletons. The sequencing sample was made of PBMCs. The receptor source for this set is a man younger than 35 in good health and CMV-seronegative.

V and J are TRBV6-1 and TRBJ2-1; a possible D gene is TRBD1 (6 bases). The CDR3 loop spans 13 amino acids. Germline CDR1 is MNHNS and CDR2 is SASEGT. Trimming cost V 6 bases and J 5 bases, with 11 bases left between them. The CDR3 nucleotides are TGTGCCAGCAGGAGGACAGATAACAATGAGCAGTTCTTC. This codes for CASRRTDNNEQFF.

The rearrangement uses TRBV13 and TRBJ2-2; weak D call: TRBD1 (6 bases). The CDR3 has 13 residues. Germline loops: CDR1 PRHDT, CDR2 FYEKMQ (reference sequence). Trimming cost V 2 bases and J 6 bases, with 7 bases left between them. CDR3 nucleotide sequence: TGTGCCAGCAGCTTAAGGGGGTCCGGGGAGCTGTTTTTT. Translation: CASSLRGSGELFF.

This chain uses TRBV11-2 with TRBJ2-7; possible D gene TRBD1, 6 bases. The CDR3 loop spans 19 amino acids. Germline V gene lookup returns CDR1 SGHAT and CDR2 FQNNGV. Trimming took 0 bases from V and 1 from J, leaving 22 bases between them. The CDR3 region has the DNA TGTGCCAGCAGCTTAGATCGGCGCAGGGGACGAATGGCATCCTACGAGCAGTACTTC. Translating it yields CASSLDRRRGRMASYEQYF.

The V call is TRBV6-1, the J call TRBJ1-2; 9 nucleotides line up with TRBD1. The CDR3 has 14 residues. V was pared by 4 bases and J by 2 bases, with 2 bases of the junction left unmatched. Germline V lookup: CDR1 MNHNS, CDR2 SASEGT. CDR3 protein: CASSAGQGNYGYTF. DNA of the CDR3: TGTGCCAGCAGTGCTGGACAGGGGAACTATGGCTACACCTTC.

This chain uses TRBV7-6 with TRBJ1-1; possibly TRBD1 for D (5 bases). Germline V CDR1 and CDR2: SGHVS, FNYEAQ. The V end was cut by 4 bases, the J end by 5 bases, with 11 bases between. CDR3 size: 13 residues. CDR3 coding DNA: TGTGCCAGCAGCTCCAGGGTGGGGACTGAAGCTTTCTTT. This translates into CASSSRVGTEAFF.

The gene calls are TRBV5-5 and TRBJ2-7; TRBD1 matches 10 bases. The CDR3 spans 13 residues. In germline, CDR1 is SGHKS, CDR2 YYEKEE (reference sequence). V lost 4 bases and J lost 5; bases outside the gene matches: 3. Written as DNA, the CDR3 is TGTGCCAGCAGCCTGACAGGGGGCAACGAGCAGTACTTC. The encoded protein is CASSLTGGNEQYF.

The V and J genes are TRBV5-4 and TRBJ2-7; D is unresolved. The CDR3 totals 12 residues. V was trimmed by 2 bases and J by 4 bases, leaving 7 bases between them. CDR1 and CDR2 from the germline V gene are SGHNT and YYREEE (reference sequence). CDR3 DNA sequence: TGTGCCAGCAGCTTAAACGGTTACGAGCAGTACTTC. As protein: CASSLNGYEQYF.

Concerning this clone itself: The junction does not match germline at one end; this may be a read error. In DNA, the CDR3 is TGTGCCAGCAGCTATCAACAGGGCAGAGGTGGCCACACCTTC. Translating gives CASSYQQGRGGHTF. The J gene is TRBJ1-2, the V gene TRBV5-6; D might be TRBD1 (6 bases). There are 14 residues in the CDR3. Germline CDR1 and CDR2: SGHDT and YYEEEE. Using reference TRBV5-6 and TRBJ1-2 for the parts outside the CDR3, the full variable domain is DAGVTQSPTHLIKTRGQQVTLRCSPKSGHDTVSWYQQALGQGPQFIFQYYEEEERQRGNFPDRFSGHQFPNYSSELNVNALLLGDSALYLCASSYQQGRGGHTFGSGTRLTVV.

The chain has TRBV11-2 and TRBJ1-3; 8 bases agree with TRBD1. There are 16 residues in the CDR3. The ends lost 4 bases at V and 0 bases at J; junction bases unmatched: 5. Looked up from germline, CDR1 is SGHAT and CDR2 is FQNNGV. The CDR3 sequence is CASSSQGALSGNTIYF. In DNA form, the CDR3 reads TGTGCCAGCAGCTCGCAGGGGGCCCTCTCTGGAAACACCATATATTTT.

The rearrangement joins TRBV5-4 to TRBJ1-1; a weak D match, TRBD1 (6 bases). The CDR3 is 13 amino acids. Germline V gene sequence: CDR1 SGHNT, CDR2 YYREEE (reference sequence). Trimming took off 2 bases at V and 4 bases at J, with 9 bases between the two ends. Here the CDR3 DNA reads TGTGCCAGCAGCTTATTAGGGGGCACTGAAGCTTTCTTT. Encoded protein: CASSLLGGTEAFF.

The chain couples TRBV4-1 to TRBJ2-1; 9 bases are a match to TRBD1. Trimming at V came to 0 bases and at J to 3 bases, leaving 12 bases not matched to a gene. This CDR3 is built from 19 residues. The germline gives CDR1 MGHRA, CDR2 YSYEKL. The CDR3 DNA reads TGCGCCAGCAGCCAAGATTGGGCAACAGGGGGCGTTTACTACAATGAGCAGTTCTTC. The encoded protein is CASSQDWATGGVYYNEQFF.

This clone was picked up a small number of times. The chain has TRBV6-6 and TRBJ1-1, with 7 bases fitting TRBD1. V trimming: 6 bases; J trimming: 11 bases; junction bases outside the gene matches: 9. The CDR3 has 12 amino acids. Germline V gives CDR1 MNHNY, CDR2 SVGAGI (reference sequence). The CDR3, as DNA: TGTGCCAGCAGCGCGGGCCCAGGGGGGGCTTTCTTT. It codes for CASSAGPGGAFF.